This TCR beta chain was obtained from a study of blood T cell repertoires in COVID-19. For the study at large: Acute and convalescent COVID-19 specimens originated in the United States, Italy and Spain. PBMCs, B-cell-depleted T cells, or T cells provided the cDNA or gDNA that made up the material.

The germline V gene encodes CDR1 SGHDN and CDR2 FVKESK. Deletions cut 0 bases from V and 3 bases from J, with 11 bases between. The CDR3 is 15 residues long. The authors' processing: Amplification of reference gene primers was used by the study to estimate nucleated cell counts. TCRdb keeps only in-frame clones here, not all; method: immunoSEQ multiplex PCR. V and J calls plus clone size are reproduced from that table; the DNA served to infer D and trimming. Of about 210,000 clones listed, around 88% were seen once; the top ten hold 2.9%. V and J are TRBV14 and TRBJ1-1; D remains unclear. Sequenced sample: peripheral blood. The TCR originated in a man aged 45 to 65 with active or convalescent COVID-19. The CDR3 nucleotides are TGTGCCAGCAGCCAAGATCAGGTCTTTTACACTGAAGCTTTCTTT. It is translated as CASSQDQVFYTEAFF.